The TCR beta chain described here comes from a study of T cell responses to AZD1222 COVID-19 vaccine. Looking at the study overall: Investigators merged groups given second doses at roughly 4 or roughly 12 weeks.

Using immunoSEQ multiplex PCR, the repertoire was profiled, and TCRdb retains in-frame clones only, with some absent. The repertoire has about 100,000 clones, around nine tenths of them found once; the top ten carry 2.5% to 4%. The V gene end was trimmed by 6 bases and the J gene end by 5 bases; junction bases not matched to a gene: 4. Germline V CDR1 and CDR2: MNHEY, SVGAGI. This CDR3 is built from 13 residues. Study conclusions and caveats: Of spike-specific TCRs, nearly half reportedly target regions left unmutated in variants. Mapped onto spike, vaccine-associated CD4 TCRs spanned it and were dominant at 160-218 and 743-854. Seropositivity was recorded at baseline in only five to seven AZD1222 recipients.

Note on this clone: No antigen is known for it.

This receptor was identified in an adult in good health. The material sequenced was peripheral blood, taken on day 0 of AZD1222 vaccination. The gene calls are TRBV6-5 and TRBJ2-7; 10 positions match TRBD2. The CDR3 protein is CASRIAGGNEQYF. The CDR3 DNA reads TGTGCCAGCAGGATAGCGGGGGGTAACGAGCAGTACTTC.